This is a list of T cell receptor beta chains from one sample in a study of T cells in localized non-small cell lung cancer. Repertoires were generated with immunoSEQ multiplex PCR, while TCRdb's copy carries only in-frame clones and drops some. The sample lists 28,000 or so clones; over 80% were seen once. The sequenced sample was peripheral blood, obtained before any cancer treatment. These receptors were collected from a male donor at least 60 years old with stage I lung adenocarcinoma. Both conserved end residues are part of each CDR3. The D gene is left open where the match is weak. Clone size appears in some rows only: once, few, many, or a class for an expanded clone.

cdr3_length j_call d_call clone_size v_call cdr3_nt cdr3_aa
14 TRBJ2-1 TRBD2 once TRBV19 TGTGCCACCTCTCGGACTAGCGGGTACAATGAGCAGTTCTTC CATSRTSGYNEQFF
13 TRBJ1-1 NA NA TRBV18 TGTGCCAGCTCACAAGGGGTAAGCACTGAAGCTTTCTTT CASSQGVSTEAFF
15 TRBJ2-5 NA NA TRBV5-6 TGTGCCAGCAGCTTGTCTGCGGGGTGGCAAGAGACCCAGTACTTC CASSLSAGWQETQYF
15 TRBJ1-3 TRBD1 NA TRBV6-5 TGTGCCAGCAGTTACTCGACAGGGTTTGGAAACACCATATATTTT CASSYSTGFGNTIYF
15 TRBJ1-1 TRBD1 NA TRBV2 TGTGCCAGCCCAAATCGGGACAGCTTTTTTAGTGAAGCTTTCTTT CASPNRDSFFSEAFF
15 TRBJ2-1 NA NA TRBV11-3 TGTGCCAGCAGCCCCTTGTCTGGCTCCTACAATGAGCAGTTCTTC CASSPLSGSYNEQFF
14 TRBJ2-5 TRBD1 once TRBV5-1 TGCGCCAGCAGCCGGACAGGGGGACAAGAGACCCAGTACTTC CASSRTGGQETQYF
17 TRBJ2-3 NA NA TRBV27 TGTGCCAGCAGACGGCCGGGACTCCCCCAAGGCACAGATACGCAGTATTTT CASRRPGLPQGTDTQYF
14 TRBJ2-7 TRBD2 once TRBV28 TGTGCCAGCGCTCGCGGGGGGGCGGCCTACGAGCAGTACTTC CASARGGAAYEQYF
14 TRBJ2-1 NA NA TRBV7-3 TGTGCCAGCAGCTTAACGGGGGGGCCCGGTGAGCAGTTCTTC CASSLTGGPGEQFF
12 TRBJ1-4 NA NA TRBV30 TGTGCCTGGAGCCCTCTTCAGGAAAAACTGTTTTTT CAWSPLQEKLFF
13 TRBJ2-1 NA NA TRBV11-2 TGTGCCAGCAGCTATACCTCTAAGGTTGAGCAGTTCTTC CASSYTSKVEQFF
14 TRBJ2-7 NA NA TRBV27 TGTGCCAGCACCCCCCTTCTCCGTTCCTACGAGCAGTACTTC CASTPLLRSYEQYF
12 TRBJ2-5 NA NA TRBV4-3 TGCGCCAGCAGCCAAGGTCCGGGGGCCCAGTACTTC CASSQGPGAQYF
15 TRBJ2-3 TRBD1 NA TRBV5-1 TGCGCCAGCAGCGCCCTGACAGGGCTGACAGATACGCAGTATTTT CASSALTGLTDTQYF
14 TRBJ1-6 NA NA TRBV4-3 TGCGCCAGCAGCCAGGAGGAGGGGCATTCACCCCTCCACTTT CASSQEEGHSPLHF
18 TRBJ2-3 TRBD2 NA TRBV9 TGTGCCAGCAGCGTAGGAGCTAGCGGGGGGGCTGGCACAGATACGCAGTATTTT CASSVGASGGAGTDTQYF
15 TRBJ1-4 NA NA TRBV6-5 TGTGCCAGCAGCAAAGACGGAGCAACTAATGAAAAACTGTTTTTT CASSKDGATNEKLFF
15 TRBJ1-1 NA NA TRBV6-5 TGTGCCAGCAGTTACTCGTTAGCTCTGAACACTGAAGCTTTCTTT CASSYSLALNTEAFF
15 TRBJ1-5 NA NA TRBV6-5 TGTGCCAGCAGTTACTCAGGTCAAAGCAATCAGCCCCAGCATTTT CASSYSGQSNQPQHF
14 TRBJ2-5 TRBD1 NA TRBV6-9 TGTGCCAGCAGTTATTTCCAGGGGGTGAAGACCCAGTACTTC CASSYFQGVKTQYF
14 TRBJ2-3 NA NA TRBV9 TGTGCCAGCAGCCCCTCTGGGGGGACCGATACGCAGTATTTT CASSPSGGTDTQYF
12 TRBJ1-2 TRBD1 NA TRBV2 TGTGCCGAGGACAGGGCTGGGTATGGCTACACCTTC CAEDRAGYGYTF
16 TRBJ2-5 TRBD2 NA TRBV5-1 TGCGCCAGCAGCGCCGTAGCGGGGGGGCTCGGAGAGACCCAGTACTTC CASSAVAGGLGETQYF
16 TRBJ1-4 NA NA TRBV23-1 TGCGCCAGCTCCACCTTCGGACGGAAAACTAATGAAAAACTGTTTTTT CASSTFGRKTNEKLFF
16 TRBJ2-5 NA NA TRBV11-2 TGTGCCAGCAGCTCCGCGCAAGGACTAAGAGGGGAGACCCAGTACTTC CASSSAQGLRGETQYF
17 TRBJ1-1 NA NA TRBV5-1 TGCGCCAGCAGCTTGGACGGGGGGCCGCCCATGAACACTGAAGCTTTCTTT CASSLDGGPPMNTEAFF
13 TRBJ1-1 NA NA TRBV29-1 TGCAGCGTTCGCAGGGGACTGAACACTGAAGCTTTCTTT CSVRRGLNTEAFF
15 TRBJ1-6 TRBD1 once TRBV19 TGTGCCAGTAGTATACAGGGGGCGAATAATTCACCCCTCCACTTT CASSIQGANNSPLHF
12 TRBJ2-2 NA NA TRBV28 TGTGCCAGCAGTTGGTTCACCGGGGAGCTGTTTTTT CASSWFTGELFF
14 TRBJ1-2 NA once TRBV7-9 TGTGCCAGCAGCTTAACGCAGGGGAACTATGGCTACACCTTC CASSLTQGNYGYTF
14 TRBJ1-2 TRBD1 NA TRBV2 TGTGCCAGCAGCCAGACAGGGGGTAGCTATGGCTACACCTTC CASSQTGGSYGYTF
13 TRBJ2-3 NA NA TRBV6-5 TGTGCCAGCAGAAAGTCAGGGGCAGATACGCAGTATTTT CASRKSGADTQYF
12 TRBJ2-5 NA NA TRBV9 TGTGCCAGCAGCGTAGGGTCCGGGCCCCAGTACTTC CASSVGSGPQYF
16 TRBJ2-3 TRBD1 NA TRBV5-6 TGTGCCAGCAGCTCTAGGGGGGGACAGGGTTCAGATACGCAGTATTTT CASSSRGGQGSDTQYF
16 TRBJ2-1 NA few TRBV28 TGTGCCAGCAGTCCGTCCGGGACAAGGAGCCTCAATGAGCAGTTCTTC CASSPSGTRSLNEQFF
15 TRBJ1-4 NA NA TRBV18 TGTGCCAGCTCTTTAGAGGGCGCCAATAATGAAAAACTGTTTTTT CASSLEGANNEKLFF
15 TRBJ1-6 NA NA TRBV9 TGTGCCAGCAGCGTAGTCCCTTACCCAGATTCACCCCTCCACTTT CASSVVPYPDSPLHF
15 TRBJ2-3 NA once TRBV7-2 TGTGCCAGCAGCCCGGGCGGGATGCGCACAGATACGCAGTATTTT CASSPGGMRTDTQYF
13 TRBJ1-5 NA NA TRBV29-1 TGCAGCGGGACGGGGGGAGTCAATCAGCCCCAGCATTTT CSGTGGVNQPQHF